This T cell receptor (beta chain) was identified during a study of T cells after posttransplantation cyclophosphamide. Germline V CDR1 and CDR2: LNHDA, SQIVND (reference sequence). CDR3 length: 13 residues. V shed 8 bases and J 2 bases; nucleotides not matched to a gene: 2. Busulfan-fludarabine conditioning, marrow transplant, and cyclophosphamide on days +3 and +4 were administered. This clone showed up just a few times. The antigen is not known. Points from the study as a whole: Recipient CMV seropositivity and CMV reactivation strongly tracked TRB clonality. Donor-recipient repertoire similarity was low at 1-2 months, rising over year one. Tissue-infiltrating T cells from skin or gut overlapped little with blood T cells.

The data were produced by immunoSEQ multiplex PCR, yet TCRdb's version contains in-frame clones alone and is incomplete. The data contain approximately 39,000 clones, around 80% of them singletons. The rearrangement links TRBV19 to TRBJ2-3, with 9 bases that match TRBD1. The sequencing here drew on CD4+ T cells sorted from blood, taken about 1,900 days after a stem cell transplant with posttransplant cyclophosphamide. This clonotype was sampled from a female patient in her thirties or forties who received an allogeneic stem cell transplant from a related donor, was CMV-positive, and had no GVHD. Among the T cells, some may be from the graft donor. The CDR3 sequence is CASGQGPTDTQYF. DNA of the CDR3: TGTGCCAGTGGACAGGGGCCCACAGATACGCAGTATTTT.